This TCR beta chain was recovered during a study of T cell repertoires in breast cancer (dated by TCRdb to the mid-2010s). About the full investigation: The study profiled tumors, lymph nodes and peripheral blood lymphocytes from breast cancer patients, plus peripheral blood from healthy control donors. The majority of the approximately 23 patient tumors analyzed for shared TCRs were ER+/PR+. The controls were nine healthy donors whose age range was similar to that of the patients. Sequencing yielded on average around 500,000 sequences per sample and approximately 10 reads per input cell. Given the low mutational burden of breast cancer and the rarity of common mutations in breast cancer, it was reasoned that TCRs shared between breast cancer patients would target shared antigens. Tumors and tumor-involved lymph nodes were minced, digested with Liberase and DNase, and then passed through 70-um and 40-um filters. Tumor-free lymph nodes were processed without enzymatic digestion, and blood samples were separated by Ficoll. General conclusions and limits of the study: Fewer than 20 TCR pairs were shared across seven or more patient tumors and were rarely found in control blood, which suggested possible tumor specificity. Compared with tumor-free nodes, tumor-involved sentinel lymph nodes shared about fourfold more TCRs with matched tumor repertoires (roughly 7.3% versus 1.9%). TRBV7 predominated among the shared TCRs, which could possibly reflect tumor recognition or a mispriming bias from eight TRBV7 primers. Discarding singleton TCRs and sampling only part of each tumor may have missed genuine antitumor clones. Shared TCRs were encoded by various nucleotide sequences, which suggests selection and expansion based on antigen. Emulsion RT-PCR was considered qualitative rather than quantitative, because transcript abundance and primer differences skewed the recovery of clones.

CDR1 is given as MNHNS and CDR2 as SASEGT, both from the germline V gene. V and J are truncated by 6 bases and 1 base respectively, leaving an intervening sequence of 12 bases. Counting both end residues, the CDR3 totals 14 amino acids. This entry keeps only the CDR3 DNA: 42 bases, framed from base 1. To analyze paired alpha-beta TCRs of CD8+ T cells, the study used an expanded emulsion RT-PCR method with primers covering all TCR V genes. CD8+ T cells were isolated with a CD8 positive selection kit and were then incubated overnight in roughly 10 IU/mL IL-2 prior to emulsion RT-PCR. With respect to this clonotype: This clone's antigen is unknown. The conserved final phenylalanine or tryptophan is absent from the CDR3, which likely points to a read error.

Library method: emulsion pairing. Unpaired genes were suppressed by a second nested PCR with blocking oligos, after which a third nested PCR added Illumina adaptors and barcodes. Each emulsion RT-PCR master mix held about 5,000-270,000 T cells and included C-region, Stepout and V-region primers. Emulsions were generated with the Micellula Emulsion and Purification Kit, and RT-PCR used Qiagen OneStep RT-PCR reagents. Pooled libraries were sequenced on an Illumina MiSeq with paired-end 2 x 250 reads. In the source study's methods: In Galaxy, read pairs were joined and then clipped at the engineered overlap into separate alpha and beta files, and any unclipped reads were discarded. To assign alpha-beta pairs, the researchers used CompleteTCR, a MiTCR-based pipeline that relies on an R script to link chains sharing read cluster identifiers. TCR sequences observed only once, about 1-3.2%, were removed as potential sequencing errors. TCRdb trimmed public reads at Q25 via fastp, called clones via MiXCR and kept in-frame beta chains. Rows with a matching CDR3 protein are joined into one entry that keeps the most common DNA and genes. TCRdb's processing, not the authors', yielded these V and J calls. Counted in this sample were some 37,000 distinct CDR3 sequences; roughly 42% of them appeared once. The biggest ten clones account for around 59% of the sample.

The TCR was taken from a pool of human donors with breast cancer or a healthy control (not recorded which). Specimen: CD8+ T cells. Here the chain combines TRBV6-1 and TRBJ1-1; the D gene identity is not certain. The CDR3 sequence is CASRWRTANTEAFS. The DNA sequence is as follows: TGTGCCAGCAGATGGCGGACGGCGAACACTGAAGCTTTCTCT.